The 22 T cell receptor beta chains reported below all come from one sample, sequenced in a study of cytomegalovirus exposure and HLA in healthy donors. Primers: 60 Vbeta forward and 13 Jbeta reverse. The assay was immunoSEQ multiplex PCR, and TCRdb's table has in-frame clones only and misses some. The sample lists roughly 130,000 clones; approximately 68% were seen once. Sequencing input: PBMCs. All receptors come from a man under 40 in good health and CMV-seropositive.

The gene calls are TRBV9 and TRBJ2-1; TRBD1 might be the D (6 bases). Trimming removed 5 bases from V and 4 bases from J, with 16 bases in between. The CDR3 totals 15 residues. The germline V gene encodes CDR1 SGDLS and CDR2 YYNGEE. CDR3 DNA: TGTGCCAGCAGTGGACAGCTAGGAGGTTACAATGAGCAGTTCTTC. It translates to CASSGQLGGYNEQFF.

There are a few counts of this clone. The gene calls are TRBV7-9 and TRBJ2-7; 7 positions agree with TRBD2. Germline values: CDR1 SEHNR, CDR2 FQNEAQ (reference sequence). Germline trimming cut 4 bases from V and 2 bases from J; bases unmatched to any gene: 5. The CDR3 is made up of 14 amino acids. The CDR3 loop reads CASSSERGPYEQYF. The CDR3 coding sequence is TGTGCCAGCAGCTCCGAGCGGGGACCCTACGAGCAGTACTTC.

J is TRBJ1-5 and V is TRBV6-1; 10 bases match TRBD1. Looked up from germline, CDR1 is MNHNS and CDR2 is SASEGT. The junction had 7 bases not matched to a gene; V was cut back by 10 bases and J by 4 bases. CDR3 length equals 14 residues. The CDR3 bases are TGTGCCACTGACCGGGACAGGGGTAATCAGCCCCAGCATTTT. This encodes CATDRDRGNQPQHF.

This clone was seen a single time. V gene TRBV11-2 combines with J gene TRBJ2-7; a weak D match, TRBD2 (5 bases). The CDR3 is made up of 14 amino acids. CDR1 is SGHAT and CDR2 is FQNNGV in the germline V gene. V was pared by 1 base and J by 4 bases, with 11 bases between. CDR3 sequence reads: CASSLGIGGYEQYF. The DNA of the CDR3 is TGTGCCAGCAGCTTAGGGATAGGAGGATACGAGCAGTACTTC.

This clone was seen more than once but under ten times. The chain couples TRBV5-1 to TRBJ2-7, with 9 bases identical to TRBD1. V shed 4 bases, J shed 3 bases, and the junction held 8 bases outside the gene matches. Germline V gene lookup returns CDR1 SGHRS and CDR2 YFSETQ. The CDR3 contains 15 residues. Here the CDR3 reads CASSIGTGPVYEQYF. The CDR3 bases are TGCGCCAGCAGCATCGGGACAGGGCCTGTCTACGAGCAGTACTTC.

The chain carries TRBV2 and TRBJ2-2; possibly TRBD2 for D (5 bases). Deletions cut 6 bases from V and 5 bases from J, with 19 bases between. CDR3 length: 16 amino acids. Per germline, CDR1 SNHLY and CDR2 FYNNEI. This chain's CDR3 is CASRAEWTRGTGELFF. The CDR3 bases are TGTGCCAGCAGGGCGGAATGGACCCGGGGAACCGGGGAGCTGTTTTTT. The full variable domain, its missing parts supplied by reference TRBV2 and TRBJ2-2, is EPEVTQTPSHQVTQMGQEVILRCVPISNHLYFYWYRQILGQKVEFLVSFYNNEISEKSEIFDDQFSVERPDGSNFTLKIRSTKLEDSAMYFCASRAEWTRGTGELFFGEGSRLTVL.

This chain joins TRBV10-2 and TRBJ2-2; 8 bases align to TRBD1. The V gene's germline CDR1 is WSHSY and CDR2 SAAADI. CDR3 size: 16 residues. Trimming at V came to 5 bases and at J to 1 base, leaving 6 bases not matched to a gene. This CDR3 reads CASSPAGTGNTGELFF. The CDR3 nucleotides are TGCGCCAGCAGTCCCGCAGGGACAGGGAACACCGGGGAGCTGTTTTTT.

The chain uses TRBV7-6 and TRBJ2-7; no reliable D call. This CDR3 has 16 amino acids. With 1 base removed from V and 5 bases from J, the gap between germline ends came to 18 bases. Germline-derived CDR1 and CDR2 are SGHVS and FNYEAQ. The CDR3 spells CASSLEWAPTDDEQYF. The CDR3 DNA sequence: TGTGCCAGCAGCTTAGAATGGGCACCAACGGATGACGAGCAGTACTTC.

The rearrangement joins TRBV5-4 to TRBJ2-2; no clear D gene. The CDR3 totals 14 residues. V was clipped by 0 bases and J by 8 bases, with 11 bases between them. Germline loops: CDR1 SGHNT, CDR2 YYREEE (reference sequence). The CDR3 DNA reads TGTGCCAGCAGCTTGGCCGGCGGTAGGGGGGAGCTGTTTTTT. It specifies CASSLAGGRGELFF. Combining the CDR3 with reference TRBV5-4 and TRBJ2-2 gives the whole variable domain ETGVTQSPTHLIKTRGQQVTLRCSSQSGHNTVSWYQQALGQGPQFIFQYYREEENGRGNFPPRFSGLQFPNYSSELNVNALELDDSALYLCASSLAGGRGELFFGEGSRLTVL.

This chain uses TRBV7-9 with TRBJ1-1; D remains ambiguous. The CDR3 sequence is 12 residues long. Germline V CDR1 and CDR2: SEHNR, FQNEAQ (reference sequence). The CDR3 nucleotides are TGTTCCATCGAAATCGGAGGCACTGAAGCTTTCTTT. Translated, it gives CSIEIGGTEAFF.

V and J are TRBV10-2 and TRBJ1-5; 7 bases fit TRBD1. With V trimmed by 10 bases and J by 0 bases, 12 bases remained unmatched. Germline CDR1 reads WSHSY; CDR2 reads SAAADI. This CDR3 is 16 amino acids long. This CDR3 is CATFSGDRYSNQPQHF. The CDR3 DNA reads TGCGCCACCTTTAGTGGGGACAGATATAGCAATCAGCCCCAGCATTTT.

In regard to this clone: Compared with germline, one end of the junction differs, possibly owing to a read error. This chain links TRBV6-5 with TRBJ2-7; maybe TRBD1 (5 bases). The CDR3 loop spans 16 amino acids. Germline CDR1 and CDR2: MNHEY and SVGAGI. This CDR3 reads CASSNSIGHLSYEQYF. CDR3 DNA: TGTGCCAGCAGTAACTCAATAGGACATCTCTCCTACGAGCAGTACTTC.

The chain recombines TRBV6-1 with TRBJ1-4, with 10 bases fitting TRBD1. V trimming: 1 base; J trimming: 5 bases; junction bases outside the gene matches: 4. The CDR3 loop spans 16 amino acids. Germline V gene lookup returns CDR1 MNHNS and CDR2 SASEGT. CDR3 region: CASSEVQGQGNEKLFF. CDR3 in DNA: TGTGCCAGCAGTGAAGTCCAGGGACAGGGGAATGAAAAACTGTTTTTT.

About this clone: A junction boundary mismatches the germline segment, possibly from a read error. V and J are TRBV23-1 and TRBJ2-7, with 8 positions matching TRBD2. TRBV23-1 is placed among ORFs of uncertain function. The CDR3 runs 15 residues. The CDR3 nucleotides are TGCGCCAGCAGTCAATCCTCAGCGGGAGTGGAAGAGCGGTACTTC. Residues: CASSQSSAGVEERYF.

The sample holds a few counts of this clone. The chain combines TRBV5-1 with TRBJ2-1; no reliable D call. V lost 2 bases to trimming and J lost 4 bases, with 19 bases between them. CDR3 size: 17 residues. Per the germline V gene, CDR1 is SGHRS and CDR2 is YFSETQ. CDR3 loop: CASSLEHGSHLYNEQFF. In DNA form, the CDR3 reads TGCGCCAGCAGCTTAGAACATGGTAGCCATCTATACAATGAGCAGTTCTTC.

V usage is TRBV28 and J usage is TRBJ2-7, with D possibly TRBD1 on 6 matching bases. CDR3 length: 15 amino acids. Germline V gives CDR1 MDHEN, CDR2 SYDVKM. The V gene lost 6 bases and the J gene lost 0 bases, with 15 bases spanning the gap. The chain's CDR3 is CASSPPEGVSYEQYF. CDR3 coding DNA: TGTGCCAGCAGCCCACCCGAGGGGGTCTCCTACGAGCAGTACTTC.

CDR3 DNA sequence: TGCGCCAGCAGCCCAGACAGAGGCTATGGCTACACCTTC. Protein sequence: CASSPDRGYGYTF. This chain joins TRBV4-3 and TRBJ1-2; D is possibly TRBD1 (5 bases). Trimming removed 4 bases at V and 4 bases at J, with 10 bases between. The germline V gene encodes CDR1 LGHNA and CDR2 YSLEER. The CDR3 extends over 13 amino acids.

This chain's CDR3 is CASSPQEGRFYEQFF. CDR3 nucleotide sequence: TGTGCCAGCAGTCCTCAGGAGGGCCGTTTCTATGAGCAGTTCTTC. V and J are TRBV6-5 and TRBJ2-1; possibly TRBD2 for D (6 bases). Trimming took off 5 bases at V and 8 bases at J, with 19 bases between the two ends. This CDR3 has 15 residues. CDR1 is MNHEY, CDR2 SVGAGI, per germline.

The V call is TRBV4-3, the J call TRBJ2-1; TRBD2 aligns across 8 bases. Trimming cost V 1 base and J 3 bases; bases outside gene matches: 11. The germline gives CDR1 LGHNA, CDR2 YSLEER. The CDR3 sequence is 18 residues long. The CDR3 spells CASSQGLSGSLGYNEQFF. The CDR3 DNA is TGCGCCAGCAGCCAAGGGTTAAGCGGGAGTTTGGGCTACAATGAGCAGTTCTTC.

The chain employs TRBV6-1 and TRBJ1-4; 8 nucleotides agree with TRBD1. V gave up 2 bases and J gave up 7 bases; unmatched junction bases: 12. The CDR3 is made up of 17 amino acids. Germline CDR1 reads MNHNS; CDR2 reads SASEGT. This chain's CDR3 is CASSEYILDRVPEKLFF. The CDR3 DNA sequence: TGTGCCAGCAGTGAATACATATTGGACAGGGTGCCTGAAAAACTGTTTTTT.

Turning to this clone: Sequence at one end of the junction differs from germline and may be a read error. The chain combines TRBV7-7 with TRBJ2-1, with a weak D call TRBD2 (6 bases). The V gene's germline CDR1 is SSHAT and CDR2 FNYEAQ (reference sequence). The CDR3 is made up of 13 amino acids. Here the CDR3 DNA reads TGTGCTAGCAGCCTGGGGAGACTAGACAAGCAGTTCTTC. Translation gives CASSLGRLDKQFF.

This clone was detected only a few times. The chain is built from TRBV6-5 and TRBJ2-5; TRBD2 aligns across 7 bases. Per the germline V gene, CDR1 is MNHEY and CDR2 is SVGAGI. Trimming cost V 6 bases and J 5 bases; bases outside gene matches: 12. This CDR3 is 15 amino acids long. Here the CDR3 reads CASRVMLLAEETQYF. The CDR3 region has the DNA TGTGCCAGCAGGGTTATGCTTCTAGCGGAGGAGACCCAGTACTTC.